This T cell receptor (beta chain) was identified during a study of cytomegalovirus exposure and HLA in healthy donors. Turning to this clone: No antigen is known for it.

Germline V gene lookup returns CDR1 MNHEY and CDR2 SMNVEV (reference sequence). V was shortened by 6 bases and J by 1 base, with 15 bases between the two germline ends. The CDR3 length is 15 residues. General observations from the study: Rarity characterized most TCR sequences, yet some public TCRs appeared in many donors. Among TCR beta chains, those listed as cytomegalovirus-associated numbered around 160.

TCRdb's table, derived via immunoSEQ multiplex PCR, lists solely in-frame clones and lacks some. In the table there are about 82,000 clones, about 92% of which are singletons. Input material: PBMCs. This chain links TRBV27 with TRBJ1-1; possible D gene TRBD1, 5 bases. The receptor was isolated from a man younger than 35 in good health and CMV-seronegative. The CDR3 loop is CASRRHGRENTEAFF. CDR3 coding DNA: TGTGCCAGCAGGCGACACGGCAGGGAGAACACTGAAGCTTTCTTT.